This T cell receptor beta chain comes out of a study of blood T cell repertoires in COVID-19. Assignments of participants to cohorts depended upon their own reported clinical history. What the recovered Cohort 3 donors had was two negative PCRs, clearance, or symptom resolution. Germline values: CDR1 LNHDA, CDR2 SQIVND (reference sequence). The V gene end was trimmed by 4 bases and the J gene end by 5 bases; junction bases not matched to a gene: 5. This CDR3 comprises 15 residues. The authors' processing: Counts of nucleated cells, estimated from reference gene primer amplification, were obtained. Profiled with immunoSEQ multiplex PCR; TCRdb holds only in-frame clones, not every one. V, J and clone size are those of that table, while D and trimming were read from the DNA. The repertoire holds 200,000 to 250,000 clones, with approximately 90% as singletons.

The receptor comes from a man aged 25-40 years who had recovered from COVID-19. V usage is TRBV19 and J usage is TRBJ1-4; 9 bases agree with TRBD1. Sequencing input: PBMCs or T cells enriched from blood (not recorded which). This CDR3 is CASSTGTGTNEKLFF. The CDR3 DNA reads as TGTGCCAGTAGTACCGGGACAGGGACAAATGAAAAACTGTTTTTT.